This T cell receptor (beta chain) was observed in a study of blood T cell repertoires in COVID-19. Study-level background: Samples of COVID-19 (acute and convalescent) were obtained from the United States, Italy and Spain.

Germline V gives CDR1 LNHNV, CDR2 YYDKDF (reference sequence). CDR3 length: 15 amino acids. V shed 0 bases and J 3 bases; nucleotides not matched to a gene: 5. As processed by the authors: For nucleated cells, counts were estimated from reference gene primer amplification. Clones were read by immunoSEQ multiplex PCR, and TCRdb kept only the in-frame ones, dropping some. From that table come the V and J calls and clone size; the DNA was used to work out D and trimming. The sample contains about 200,000 clones, about nine tenths of which appear only once. The chain is built from TRBV15 and TRBJ2-7, with 7 bases aligning to TRBD2. The sample was peripheral blood. The source is a man between 18 and 29 years old with active or convalescent COVID-19. Here the CDR3 DNA reads TGTGCCACCAGCAGAGACTGGGGGGGTAGCTACGAGCAGTACTTC. Translating it yields CATSRDWGGSYEQYF.